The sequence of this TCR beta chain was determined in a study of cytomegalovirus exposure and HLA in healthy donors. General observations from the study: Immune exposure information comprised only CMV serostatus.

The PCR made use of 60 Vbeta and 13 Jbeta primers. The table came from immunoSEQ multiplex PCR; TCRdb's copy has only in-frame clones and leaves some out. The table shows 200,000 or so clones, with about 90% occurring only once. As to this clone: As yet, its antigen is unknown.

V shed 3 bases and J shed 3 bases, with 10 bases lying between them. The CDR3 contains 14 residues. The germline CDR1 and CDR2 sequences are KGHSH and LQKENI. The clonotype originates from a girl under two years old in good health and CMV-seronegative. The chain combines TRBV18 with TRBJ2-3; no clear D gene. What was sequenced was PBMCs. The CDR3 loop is CASSPAMETDTQYF. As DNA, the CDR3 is TGTGCCAGCTCACCCGCGATGGAGACAGATACGCAGTATTTT.